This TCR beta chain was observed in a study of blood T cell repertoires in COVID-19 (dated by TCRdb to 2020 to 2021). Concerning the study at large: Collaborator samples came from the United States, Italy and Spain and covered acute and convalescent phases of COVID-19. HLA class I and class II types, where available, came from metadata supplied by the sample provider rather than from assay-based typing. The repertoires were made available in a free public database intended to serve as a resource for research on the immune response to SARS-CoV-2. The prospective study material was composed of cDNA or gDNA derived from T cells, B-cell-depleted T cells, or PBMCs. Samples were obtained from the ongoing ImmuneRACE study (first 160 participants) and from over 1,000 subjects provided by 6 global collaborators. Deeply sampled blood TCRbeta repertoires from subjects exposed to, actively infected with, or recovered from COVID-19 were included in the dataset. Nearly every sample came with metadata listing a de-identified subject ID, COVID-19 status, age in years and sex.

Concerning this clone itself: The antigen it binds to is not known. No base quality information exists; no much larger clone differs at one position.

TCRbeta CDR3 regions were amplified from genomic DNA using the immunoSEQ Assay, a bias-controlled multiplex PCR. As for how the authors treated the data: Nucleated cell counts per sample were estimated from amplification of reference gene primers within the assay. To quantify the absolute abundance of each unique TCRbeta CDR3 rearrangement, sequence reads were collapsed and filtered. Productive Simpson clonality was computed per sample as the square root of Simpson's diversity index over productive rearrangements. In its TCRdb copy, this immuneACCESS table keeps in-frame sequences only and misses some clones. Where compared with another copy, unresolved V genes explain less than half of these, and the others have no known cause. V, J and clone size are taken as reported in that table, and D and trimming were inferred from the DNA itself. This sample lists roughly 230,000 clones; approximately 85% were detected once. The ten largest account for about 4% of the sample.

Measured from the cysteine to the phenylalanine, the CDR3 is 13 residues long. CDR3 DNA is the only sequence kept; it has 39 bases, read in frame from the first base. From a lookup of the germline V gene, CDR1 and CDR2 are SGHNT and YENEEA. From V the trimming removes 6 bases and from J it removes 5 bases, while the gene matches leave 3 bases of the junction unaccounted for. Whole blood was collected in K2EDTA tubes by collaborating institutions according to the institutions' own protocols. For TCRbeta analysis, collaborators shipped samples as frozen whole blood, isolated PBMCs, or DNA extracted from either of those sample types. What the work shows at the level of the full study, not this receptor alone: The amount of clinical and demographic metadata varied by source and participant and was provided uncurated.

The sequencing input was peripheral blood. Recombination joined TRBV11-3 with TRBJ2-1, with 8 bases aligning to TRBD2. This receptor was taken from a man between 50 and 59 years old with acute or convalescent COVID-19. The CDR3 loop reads CASRTSADNEQFF. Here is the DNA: TGTGCCAGCAGGACTAGCGCGGACAATGAGCAGTTCTTC.